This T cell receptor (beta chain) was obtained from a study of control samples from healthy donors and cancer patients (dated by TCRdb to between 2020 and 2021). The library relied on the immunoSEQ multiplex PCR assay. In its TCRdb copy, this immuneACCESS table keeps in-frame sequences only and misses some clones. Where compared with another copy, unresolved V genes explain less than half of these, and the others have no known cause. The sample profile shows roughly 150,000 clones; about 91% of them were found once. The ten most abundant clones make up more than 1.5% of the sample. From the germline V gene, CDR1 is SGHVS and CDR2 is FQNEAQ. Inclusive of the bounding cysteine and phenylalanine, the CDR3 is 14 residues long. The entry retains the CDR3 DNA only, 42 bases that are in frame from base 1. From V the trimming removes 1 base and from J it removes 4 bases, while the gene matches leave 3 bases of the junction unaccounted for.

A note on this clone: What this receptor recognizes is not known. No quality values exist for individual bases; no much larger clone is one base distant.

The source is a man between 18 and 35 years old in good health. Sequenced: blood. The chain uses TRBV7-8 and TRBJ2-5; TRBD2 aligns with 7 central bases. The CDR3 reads CASSLGEGRETQYF. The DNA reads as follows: TGTGCCAGCAGCTTAGGGGAGGGAAGAGAGACCCAGTACTTC.